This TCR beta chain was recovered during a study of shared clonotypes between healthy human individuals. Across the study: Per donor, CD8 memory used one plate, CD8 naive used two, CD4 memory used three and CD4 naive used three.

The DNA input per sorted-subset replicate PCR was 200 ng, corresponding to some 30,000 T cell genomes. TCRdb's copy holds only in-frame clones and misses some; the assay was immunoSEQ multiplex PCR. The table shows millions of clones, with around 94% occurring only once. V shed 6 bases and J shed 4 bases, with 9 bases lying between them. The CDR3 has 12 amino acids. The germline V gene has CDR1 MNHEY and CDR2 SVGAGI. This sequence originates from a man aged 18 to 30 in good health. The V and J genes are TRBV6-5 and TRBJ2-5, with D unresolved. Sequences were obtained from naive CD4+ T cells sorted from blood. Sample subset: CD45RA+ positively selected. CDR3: CASSQNRETQYF. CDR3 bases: TGTGCCAGCAGCCAGAACAGAGAGACCCAGTACTTC.